This T cell receptor (beta chain) came from a study of cytomegalovirus exposure and HLA in healthy donors (dated 2017 in TCRdb). Regarding the study in general: A later analysis indicated that the 95 to 150 validation repertoires were generated on the platform also employed for the approximately 700 repertoires of the first cohort. The study aimed to test whether cataloging public T cell receptors could reveal signatures of past pathogen exposure. Besides the first cohort of 550 to 750 subjects, a separate validation cohort made up of over a hundred different subjects was used. The study combined high-throughput TCR immunosequencing, statistical association of individual TCRs with disease status, and machine learning to predict cytomegalovirus infection status. The investigation overall reported the following: It was suggested by the authors that the approach could potentially be generalized to other disease states and immunological phenotypes. In both the original and validation cohorts, the classifier was reported to diagnose cytomegalovirus status with high specificity and sensitivity. Most TCR sequences were observed very rarely across donors, whereas some public TCRs were present in many individuals. In a later analysis, TCRs clustered in the first cohort were found to also tend to co-occur in the 120 or so validation repertoires, with approximately 95% of cluster scores above 0. A later analysis had no HLA typing for the validation cohort, so co-occurrence there was scored across all 110 or so repertoires. In vitro tests confirmed that a few of the cytomegalovirus-associated TCR beta chains recognize cytomegalovirus antigens. In the study, some 160 TCR beta chains were listed as associated with cytomegalovirus.

As regards this clone: The clone's antigen remains unknown. The input lacks base qualities; no much larger clone sits a single base away.

V is pruned by 5 bases and J by 6 bases, leaving 3 bases of the junction without a gene match. There are 12 amino acids in the CDR3, from cysteine to phenylalanine inclusive. The CDR3 DNA has 36 bases and is translated from base 1. From the germline V gene, CDR1 is SGHTA and CDR2 is FQGNSA. Receptors were amplified or captured by the immunoSEQ multiplex PCR assay. Per the authors' processing: A statistical classification framework was built for diagnosing cytomegalovirus status from the catalog of TCR beta chain sequences. Entries here come from immuneACCESS through TCRdb and include only in-frame sequences with V and J called. Some clones fail to appear in such tables; in the studies checked, an unresolved V gene covers under half of the shortfall, and the cause of the remainder is unknown. The V and J calls and clone size come from that table; D and trimming were worked out from the DNA. This sample lists over 130,000 clones; around 84% were detected once. The biggest ten clones account for around 10% of the sample.

Separate from the approximately 690-subject first cohort, the validation cohort of over 90 subjects was the group to which the donors belonged. The sequenced material came from PBMCs. This clonotype was obtained from a man between 18 and 35 years old in good health and CMV-seropositive. The rearrangement combines TRBV7-2 with TRBJ2-7, and 8 junction bases match TRBD1. The CDR3 amino acid sequence is: CASSLGTGEQYF. The DNA is TGTGCCAGCAGCCTCGGGACAGGCGAGCAGTACTTC.